Listed below are T cell receptor beta chains from one sample, sequenced in a study of yellow fever vaccine responses in identical twins. TCRdb re-derived calls from the RT-PCR reads in MiXCR, one entry per CDR3 protein. This sample has about 4,200 distinct CDR3 sequences; 80% to 90% occur once, and the top ten carry over 2.5%. The sequencing here drew on T cells from blood (PBMCs), unsorted or a sorted subset (not recorded which), taken before or after yellow fever vaccination (not recorded which). All receptors come from a woman aged 18-29 years who received the yellow fever vaccine. CDR3s include the opening cysteine and the closing phenylalanine or tryptophan. Each record gives: D gene, clone size, J gene, V gene, CDR3 DNA, CDR3 protein. D genes are given only for firm matches. For some rows the clone size is stated as once, few or many, or as a class when expanded; others skip it.

d_gene: -
abundance: -
j_gene: TRBJ2-1
v_gene: TRBV4-1
CDR3nt: TGCGCCAGCAGCCAAGATCCAGGGTCTAATGAGCAGTTCTTC
CDR3aa: CASSQDPGSNEQFF

d_gene: -
abundance: once
j_gene: TRBJ2-1
v_gene: TRBV7-1
CDR3nt: TGTGCCAGCAGCCCAACGGGGGTAAGATCGGGCTACAATGAGCAGTTCTTC
CDR3aa: CASSPTGVRSGYNEQFF

d_gene: TRBD1
abundance: once
j_gene: TRBJ2-7
v_gene: TRBV11-2
CDR3nt: TGTGCCAGCAGCGAATACTGGACAGGGGGCTTTTACGAGCAGTACTTC
CDR3aa: CASSEYWTGGFYEQYF

d_gene: TRBD1
abundance: once
j_gene: TRBJ2-7
v_gene: TRBV5-5
CDR3nt: TGTGCCAGCAGCAAGGGGACAGGAATTTCCTACGAGCAGTACTTC
CDR3aa: CASSKGTGISYEQYF

d_gene: TRBD1
abundance: -
j_gene: TRBJ2-7
v_gene: TRBV27
CDR3nt: TGTGCCAGCAGTTTATCGGACAGGGGCTCCTACGAGCAGTACTTC
CDR3aa: CASSLSDRGSYEQYF

d_gene: -
abundance: once
j_gene: TRBJ1-2
v_gene: TRBV29-1
CDR3nt: TGCAGCGTTGACAGGGATGGCTACACCTTC
CDR3aa: CSVDRDGYTF

d_gene: -
abundance: -
j_gene: TRBJ1-5
v_gene: TRBV4-1
CDR3nt: TGCGCCAGCAGCCAAGATGGCAGGGTAGATCAGCCCCAGCATTTT
CDR3aa: CASSQDGRVDQPQHF

d_gene: -
abundance: -
j_gene: TRBJ1-1
v_gene: TRBV6-2/TRBV6-3
CDR3nt: TGTGCCAGCAGTTACGGTGGGAGGAACACTGAAGCTTTCTTT
CDR3aa: CASSYGGRNTEAFF

d_gene: -
abundance: -
j_gene: TRBJ1-1
v_gene: TRBV5-1
CDR3nt: TGCGCCAGCAGCTTGGCGATTTCCACTGAAGCTTTCTTT
CDR3aa: CASSLAISTEAFF

d_gene: TRBD1
abundance: -
j_gene: TRBJ2-1
v_gene: TRBV10-1
CDR3nt: TGCGCCAGCAGTGTTCCGGGACAGGGGGGGAAGCAGTTCTTC
CDR3aa: CASSVPGQGGKQFF

d_gene: -
abundance: -
j_gene: TRBJ2-2
v_gene: TRBV20-1
CDR3nt: TGCAGTGCTAGTAAAGGGGTCGGGGAGCTGTTTTTT
CDR3aa: CSASKGVGELFF

d_gene: -
abundance: once
j_gene: TRBJ1-1
v_gene: TRBV27
CDR3nt: TGTGCCAGCAGCCCTCAGGGCGGGACTGAAGCTTTCTTT
CDR3aa: CASSPQGGTEAFF

d_gene: TRBD1
abundance: -
j_gene: TRBJ1-5
v_gene: TRBV2
CDR3nt: TGTGCCAGCAGTGAAGCGCTTTGGGTCGAGGGACAGGGATGGCAGCCCCAGCATTTT
CDR3aa: CASSEALWVEGQGWQPQHF

d_gene: TRBD1
abundance: -
j_gene: TRBJ1-2
v_gene: TRBV6-5
CDR3nt: TGTGCCAGCAGTTACTCGACAGGGCTTAATGGCTACACCTTC
CDR3aa: CASSYSTGLNGYTF

d_gene: TRBD1
abundance: -
j_gene: TRBJ2-3
v_gene: TRBV29-1
CDR3nt: TGCAGCACGGCGACAGGGGGCTCAGATACGCAGTATTTT
CDR3aa: CSTATGGSDTQYF

d_gene: -
abundance: -
j_gene: TRBJ2-1
v_gene: TRBV11-3
CDR3nt: TGTGCCAGCAGCTCGTACTTAGCGGCCCAACGACCGGATGAGCAGTTCTTC
CDR3aa: CASSSYLAAQRPDEQFF

d_gene: -
abundance: -
j_gene: TRBJ2-4
v_gene: TRBV23-1
CDR3nt: TGCGCCAGCAGTCAAAGGGGGGGGGCGGTACCCAAAAACATTCAGTACTTC
CDR3aa: CASSQRGGAVPKNIQYF

d_gene: -
abundance: -
j_gene: TRBJ1-3
v_gene: TRBV2
CDR3nt: TGTGCCAGCGATGACAGGTTAAACTCTGGAAACACCATATATTTT
CDR3aa: CASDDRLNSGNTIYF

d_gene: -
abundance: -
j_gene: TRBJ2-7
v_gene: TRBV4-2
CDR3nt: TGTGCCAGCAGCCTACCGGGACACAACTCCTACGAGCAGTACTTC
CDR3aa: CASSLPGHNSYEQYF

d_gene: -
abundance: -
j_gene: TRBJ2-7
v_gene: TRBV11-3
CDR3nt: TGTGCCAGCAGCTTAGCTGTCGAAACGGAGCAGTACTTC
CDR3aa: CASSLAVETEQYF

d_gene: -
abundance: -
j_gene: TRBJ2-6
v_gene: TRBV2
CDR3nt: TGTGCCAGCAGTGGGGGGGCCTCTGGGGCCAACGTCCTGACTTTC
CDR3aa: CASSGGASGANVLTF

d_gene: -
abundance: -
j_gene: TRBJ1-2
v_gene: TRBV4-1
CDR3nt: TGCGCCAGCAGCCAAAGCCACCCAGGGAGTTATGGCTACACCTTC
CDR3aa: CASSQSHPGSYGYTF

d_gene: -
abundance: -
j_gene: TRBJ2-5
v_gene: TRBV7-2
CDR3nt: TGTGCCAGCAGCTTCCCCCAAGAGACCCAGTACTTC
CDR3aa: CASSFPQETQYF

d_gene: -
abundance: -
j_gene: TRBJ2-7
v_gene: TRBV6-5
CDR3nt: TGTGCCAGCAGTTCCCACCTCAGGGGAGACTACGAGCAGTACTTC
CDR3aa: CASSSHLRGDYEQYF

d_gene: -
abundance: -
j_gene: TRBJ1-5
v_gene: TRBV7-8
CDR3nt: TGTGCCAGCAGTCCTTACCGCCAGGAAAGCAATCAGCCCCAGCATTTT
CDR3aa: CASSPYRQESNQPQHF

d_gene: -
abundance: -
j_gene: TRBJ2-7
v_gene: TRBV30
CDR3nt: TGTGCCAACCAGGGTACCTACGAGCAGTACTTC
CDR3aa: CANQGTYEQYF

d_gene: TRBD2
abundance: -
j_gene: TRBJ2-3
v_gene: TRBV20-1
CDR3nt: TGCAGTGCTACAAGCGGGGGGGTCACAGATACGCAGTATTTT
CDR3aa: CSATSGGVTDTQYF

d_gene: -
abundance: -
j_gene: TRBJ2-7
v_gene: TRBV10-1
CDR3nt: TGCGCCAGCAGTGTAAGGGCAGTCATTTACCACGAGCAGTACTTC
CDR3aa: CASSVRAVIYHEQYF

d_gene: -
abundance: -
j_gene: TRBJ2-7
v_gene: TRBV19
CDR3nt: TGTGCCAGTGGTGACGGACTCAACGAGCAGTACTTC
CDR3aa: CASGDGLNEQYF

d_gene: -
abundance: once
j_gene: TRBJ2-2
v_gene: TRBV20-1
CDR3nt: TGCAGTGCTAGAGGGGGGGACGGCGGGGACACCGGGGAGCTGTTTTTT
CDR3aa: CSARGGDGGDTGELFF

d_gene: -
abundance: few
j_gene: TRBJ2-4
v_gene: TRBV11-1
CDR3nt: TGTGCCAGCAGCTTAGCTGGGCCGGGAGCCAAAAACATTCAGTACTTC
CDR3aa: CASSLAGPGAKNIQYF

d_gene: TRBD1
abundance: few
j_gene: TRBJ2-7
v_gene: TRBV18
CDR3nt: TGTGCCAGCTCACCGGGGACAGACTACGAGCAGTACTTC
CDR3aa: CASSPGTDYEQYF

d_gene: -
abundance: -
j_gene: TRBJ2-3
v_gene: TRBV18
CDR3nt: TGTGCCAGCTCACCGACTGGACGCATTCGGGATACGCAGTATTTT
CDR3aa: CASSPTGRIRDTQYF

d_gene: TRBD2
abundance: -
j_gene: TRBJ2-7
v_gene: TRBV4-1
CDR3nt: TGCGCCAGCAGCCAAGATCCCGGGAGGTCCTACGAGCAGTACTTC
CDR3aa: CASSQDPGRSYEQYF

d_gene: -
abundance: -
j_gene: TRBJ2-2
v_gene: TRBV12-3/TRBV12-4
CDR3nt: TGTGCCAGCAGTTTCGACGGGAACACCGGGGAGCTGTTTTTT
CDR3aa: CASSFDGNTGELFF

d_gene: TRBD2
abundance: -
j_gene: TRBJ2-1
v_gene: TRBV6-5
CDR3nt: TGTGCCAGCAGTTTTCTAGCGGTGGTTAATGAGCAGTTCTTC
CDR3aa: CASSFLAVVNEQFF

d_gene: TRBD2
abundance: -
j_gene: TRBJ2-2
v_gene: TRBV19
CDR3nt: TGTGCCAGTAGTCTCCGACTAGCGGGAGTGGGCACCGGGGAGCTGTTTTTT
CDR3aa: CASSLRLAGVGTGELFF

d_gene: -
abundance: once
j_gene: TRBJ2-1
v_gene: TRBV19
CDR3nt: TGTGCCAGTAGTGCTGGGCGGTACAATGAGCAGTTCTTC
CDR3aa: CASSAGRYNEQFF

d_gene: TRBD1
abundance: -
j_gene: TRBJ1-5
v_gene: TRBV13
CDR3nt: TGTGCCAGCAGAGCCGGGACAGATAGCAATCAGCCCCAGCATTTT
CDR3aa: CASRAGTDSNQPQHF

d_gene: TRBD2
abundance: -
j_gene: TRBJ2-1
v_gene: TRBV5-1
CDR3nt: TGCGCCAGCGAAAGCGGGAGCTCCTACAATGAGCAGTTCTTC
CDR3aa: CASESGSSYNEQFF

d_gene: -
abundance: -
j_gene: TRBJ2-3
v_gene: TRBV5-4
CDR3nt: TGTGCCAGCAGACCCTACACCCTTGGCGGCACAGATACGCAGTATTTT
CDR3aa: CASRPYTLGGTDTQYF

d_gene: -
abundance: once
j_gene: TRBJ2-7
v_gene: TRBV7-6
CDR3nt: TGTGCCAGCAGCTTATTGGGGTCTGCCTACGAGCAGTACTTC
CDR3aa: CASSLLGSAYEQYF

d_gene: TRBD2
abundance: -
j_gene: TRBJ2-1
v_gene: TRBV11-1
CDR3nt: TGTGCCAGCAGCTACCTTGAGGTAGCGGGGTACAATGAGCAGTTCTTC
CDR3aa: CASSYLEVAGYNEQFF

d_gene: -
abundance: -
j_gene: TRBJ1-6
v_gene: TRBV2
CDR3nt: TGTGCCAGCAGTGCCGACAGCAATTCACCCCTCCACTTT
CDR3aa: CASSADSNSPLHF

d_gene: -
abundance: -
j_gene: TRBJ1-1
v_gene: TRBV5-1
CDR3nt: TGCGCCAGCAGTTCGGGGCCCGGGAACACTGAAGCTTTCTTT
CDR3aa: CASSSGPGNTEAFF